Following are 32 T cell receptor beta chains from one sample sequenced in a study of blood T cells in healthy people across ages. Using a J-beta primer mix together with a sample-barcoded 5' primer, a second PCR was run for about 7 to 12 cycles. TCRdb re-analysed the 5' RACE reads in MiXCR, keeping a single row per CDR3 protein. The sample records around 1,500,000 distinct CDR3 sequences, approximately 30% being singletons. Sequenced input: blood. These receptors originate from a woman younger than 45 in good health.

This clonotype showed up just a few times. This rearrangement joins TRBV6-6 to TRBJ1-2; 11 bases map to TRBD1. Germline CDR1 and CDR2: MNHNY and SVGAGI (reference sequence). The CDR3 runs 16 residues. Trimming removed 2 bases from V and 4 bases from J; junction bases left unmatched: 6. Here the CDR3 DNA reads TGTGCCAGCAGTTACCGGAGGACAGGGGGCACCTATGGCTACACCTTC. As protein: CASSYRRTGGTYGYTF.

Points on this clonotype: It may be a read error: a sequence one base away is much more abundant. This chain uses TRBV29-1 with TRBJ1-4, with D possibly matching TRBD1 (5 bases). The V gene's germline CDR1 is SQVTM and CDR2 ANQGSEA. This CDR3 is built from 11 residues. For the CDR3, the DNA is TGCACCGACAGCCCGAATGAAAAACGGTTTTTT. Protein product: CTDSPNEKRFF.

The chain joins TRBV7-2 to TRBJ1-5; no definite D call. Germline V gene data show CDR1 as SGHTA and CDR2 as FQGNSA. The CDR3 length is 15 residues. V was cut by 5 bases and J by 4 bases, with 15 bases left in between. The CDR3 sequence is CASSPWAEFNQPQHF. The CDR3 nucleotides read TGTGCCAGCAGCCCGTGGGCAGAGTTTAATCAGCCCCAGCATTTT.

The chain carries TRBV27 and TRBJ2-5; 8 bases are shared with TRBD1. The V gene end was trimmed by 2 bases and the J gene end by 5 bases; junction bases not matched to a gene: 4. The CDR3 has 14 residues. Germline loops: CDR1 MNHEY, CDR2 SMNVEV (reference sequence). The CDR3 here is CASSLTGGHETQYF. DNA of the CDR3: TGTGCCAGCAGTTTAACAGGGGGGCACGAGACCCAGTACTTC.

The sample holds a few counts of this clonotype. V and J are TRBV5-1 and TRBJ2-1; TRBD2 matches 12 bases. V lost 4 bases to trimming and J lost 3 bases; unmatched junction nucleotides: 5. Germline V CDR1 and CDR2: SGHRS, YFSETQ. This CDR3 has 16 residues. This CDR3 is CASSLRLAGVYNEQFF. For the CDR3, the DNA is TGCGCCAGCAGCCTCAGACTAGCGGGGGTCTACAATGAGCAGTTCTTC. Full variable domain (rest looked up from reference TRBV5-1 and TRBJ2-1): KAGVTQTPRYLIKTRGQQVTLSCSPISGHRSVSWYQQTPGQGLQFLFEYFSETQRNKGNFPGRFSGRQFSNSRSEMNVSTLELGDSALYLCASSLRLAGVYNEQFFGPGTRLTVL.

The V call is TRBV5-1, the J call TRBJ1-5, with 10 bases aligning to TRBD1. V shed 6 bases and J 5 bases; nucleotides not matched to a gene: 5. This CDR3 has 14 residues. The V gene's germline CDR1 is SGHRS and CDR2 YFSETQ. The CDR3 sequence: CASKFGTGDQPQHF. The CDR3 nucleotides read TGCGCCAGCAAGTTTGGGACAGGGGATCAGCCCCAGCATTTT. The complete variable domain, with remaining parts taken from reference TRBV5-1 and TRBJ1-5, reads KAGVTQTPRYLIKTRGQQVTLSCSPISGHRSVSWYQQTPGQGLQFLFEYFSETQRNKGNFPGRFSGRQFSNSRSEMNVSTLELGDSALYLCASKFGTGDQPQHFGDGTRLSIL.

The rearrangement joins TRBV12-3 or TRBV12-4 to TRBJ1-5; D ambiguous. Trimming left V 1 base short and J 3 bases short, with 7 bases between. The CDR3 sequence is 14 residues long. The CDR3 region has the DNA TGTGCCAGCAGTTTAGGTCATAACAATCAGCCCCAGCATTTT. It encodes CASSLGHNNQPQHF.

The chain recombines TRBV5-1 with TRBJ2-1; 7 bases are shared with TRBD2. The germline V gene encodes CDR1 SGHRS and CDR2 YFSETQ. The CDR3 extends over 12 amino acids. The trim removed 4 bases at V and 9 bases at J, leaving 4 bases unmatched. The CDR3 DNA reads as TGCGCCAGCAGCCGGGGGACTATTGAGCAGTTCTTC. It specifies CASSRGTIEQFF.

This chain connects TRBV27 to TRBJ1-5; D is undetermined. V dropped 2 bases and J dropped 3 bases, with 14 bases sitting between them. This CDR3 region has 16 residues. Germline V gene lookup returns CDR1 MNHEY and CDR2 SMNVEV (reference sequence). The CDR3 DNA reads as TGTGCCAGCAGTTTAGGAGCAGGCTGGGACAATCAGCCCCAGCATTTT. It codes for CASSLGAGWDNQPQHF.

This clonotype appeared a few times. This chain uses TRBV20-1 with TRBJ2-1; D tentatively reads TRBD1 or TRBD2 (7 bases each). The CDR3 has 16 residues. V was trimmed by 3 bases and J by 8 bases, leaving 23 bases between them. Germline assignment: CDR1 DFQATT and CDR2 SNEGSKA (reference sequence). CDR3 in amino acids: CSASRPGGPTGDEQFF. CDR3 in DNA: TGCAGTGCTAGTCGGCCCGGGGGGCCCACAGGGGATGAGCAGTTCTTC.

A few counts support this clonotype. CDR3 protein: CSVERWDTNQPQHF. The DNA for the CDR3 is TGCAGCGTTGAGAGATGGGACACCAATCAGCCCCAGCATTTT. The chain is built from TRBV29-1 and TRBJ1-5; maybe TRBD1 (6 bases). Germline-derived CDR1 and CDR2 are SQVTM and ANQGSEA. The CDR3 loop spans 14 amino acids. V lost 3 bases and J lost 3, with 12 bases in between.

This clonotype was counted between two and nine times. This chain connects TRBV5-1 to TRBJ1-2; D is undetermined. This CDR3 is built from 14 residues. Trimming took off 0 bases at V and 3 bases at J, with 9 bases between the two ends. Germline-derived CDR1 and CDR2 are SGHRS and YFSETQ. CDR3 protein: CASSLDGRDYGYTF. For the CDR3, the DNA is TGCGCCAGCAGCTTGGACGGGAGGGACTATGGCTACACCTTC.

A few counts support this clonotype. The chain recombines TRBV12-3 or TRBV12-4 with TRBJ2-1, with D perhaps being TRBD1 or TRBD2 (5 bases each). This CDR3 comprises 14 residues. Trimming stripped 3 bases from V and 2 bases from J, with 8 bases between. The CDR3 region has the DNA TGTGCCAGCAGTTTGGGGGAACCCTACAATGAGCAGTTCTTC. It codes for CASSLGEPYNEQFF.

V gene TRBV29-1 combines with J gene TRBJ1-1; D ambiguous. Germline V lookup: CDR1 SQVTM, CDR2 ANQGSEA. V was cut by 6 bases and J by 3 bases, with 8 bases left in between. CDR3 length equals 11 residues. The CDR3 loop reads CSVHSYTEAFF. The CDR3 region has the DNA TGCAGCGTGCACAGCTACACTGAAGCTTTCTTT.

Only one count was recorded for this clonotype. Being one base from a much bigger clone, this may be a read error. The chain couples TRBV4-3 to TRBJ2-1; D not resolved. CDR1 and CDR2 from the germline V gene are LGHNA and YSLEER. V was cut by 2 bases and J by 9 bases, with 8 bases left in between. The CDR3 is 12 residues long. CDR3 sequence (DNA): TGCGCCAGCAGCCAACAGACGGGTGAGCAGTTCTTC. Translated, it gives CASSQQTGEQFF.

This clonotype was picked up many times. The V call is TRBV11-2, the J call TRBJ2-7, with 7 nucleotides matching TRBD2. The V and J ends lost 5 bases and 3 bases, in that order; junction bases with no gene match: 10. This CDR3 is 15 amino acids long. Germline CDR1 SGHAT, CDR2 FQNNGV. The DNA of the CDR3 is TGTGCCAGCAGCCAGGGCCGGGGGGAGATCTACGAGCAGTACTTC. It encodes CASSQGRGEIYEQYF.

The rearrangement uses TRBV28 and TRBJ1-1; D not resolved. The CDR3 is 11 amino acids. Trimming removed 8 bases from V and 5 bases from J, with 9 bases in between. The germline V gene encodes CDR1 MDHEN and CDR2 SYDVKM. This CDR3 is CASPKGTEAFF. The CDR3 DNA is TGTGCCAGCCCTAAAGGGACTGAAGCTTTCTTT. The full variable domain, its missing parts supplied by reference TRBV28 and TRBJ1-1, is DVKVTQSSRYLVKRTGEKVFLECVQDMDHENMFWYRQDPGLGLRLIYFSYDVKMKEKGDIPEGYSVSREKKERFSLILESASTNQTSMYLCASPKGTEAFFGQGTRLTVV.

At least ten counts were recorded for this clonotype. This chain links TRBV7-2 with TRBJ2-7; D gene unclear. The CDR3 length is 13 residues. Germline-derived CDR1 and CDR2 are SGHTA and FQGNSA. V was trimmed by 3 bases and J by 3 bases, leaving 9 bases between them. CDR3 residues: CASSFNAFYEQYF. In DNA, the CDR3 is TGTGCCAGCAGCTTCAACGCTTTCTACGAGCAGTACTTC.

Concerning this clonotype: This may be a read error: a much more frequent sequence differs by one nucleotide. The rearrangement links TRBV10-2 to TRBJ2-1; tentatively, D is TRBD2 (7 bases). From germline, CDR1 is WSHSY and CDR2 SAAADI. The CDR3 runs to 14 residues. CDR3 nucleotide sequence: TGCGCCAGCTGTGAGTCCGGCGGGGGCCGTCAGCAGTTCTTC. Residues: CASCESGGGRQQFF.

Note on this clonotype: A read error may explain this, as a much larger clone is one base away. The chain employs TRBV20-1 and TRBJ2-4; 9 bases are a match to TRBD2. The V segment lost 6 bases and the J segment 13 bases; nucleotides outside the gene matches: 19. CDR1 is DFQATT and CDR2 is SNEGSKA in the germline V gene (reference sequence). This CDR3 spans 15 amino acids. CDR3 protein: CSAVAGVPSYNEQYF. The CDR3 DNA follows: TGCAGTGCGGTAGCGGGGGTCCCTTCCTACAATGAGCAGTACTTC.

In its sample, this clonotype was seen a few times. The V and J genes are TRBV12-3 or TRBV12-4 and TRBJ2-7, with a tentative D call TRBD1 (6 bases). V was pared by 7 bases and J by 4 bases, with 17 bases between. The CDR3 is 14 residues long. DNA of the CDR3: TGTGCCAGCACCCGGGGACAACCTTCTTACGAGCAGTACTTC. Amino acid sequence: CASTRGQPSYEQYF.

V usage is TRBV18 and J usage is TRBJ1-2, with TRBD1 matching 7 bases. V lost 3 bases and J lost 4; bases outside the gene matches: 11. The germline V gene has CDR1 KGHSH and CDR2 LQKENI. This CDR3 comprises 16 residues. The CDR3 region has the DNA TGTGCCAGCTCACCCACCTTGGAGGGGGCGATCTATGGCTACACCTTC. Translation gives CASSPTLEGAIYGYTF.

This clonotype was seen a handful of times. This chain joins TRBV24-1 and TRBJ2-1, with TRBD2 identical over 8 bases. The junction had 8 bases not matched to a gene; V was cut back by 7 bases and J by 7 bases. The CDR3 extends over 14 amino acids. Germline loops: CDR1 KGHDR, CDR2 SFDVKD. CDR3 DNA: TGTGCCACCAGCGACAGACTAGCGCAGAATGAGCAGTTCTTC. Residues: CATSDRLAQNEQFF.

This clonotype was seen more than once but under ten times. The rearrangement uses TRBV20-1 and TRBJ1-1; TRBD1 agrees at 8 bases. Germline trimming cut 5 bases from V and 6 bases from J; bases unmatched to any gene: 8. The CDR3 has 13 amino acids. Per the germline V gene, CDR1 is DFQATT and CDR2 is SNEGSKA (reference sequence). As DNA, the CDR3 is TGCAGTGCTGGCACGGGGACAGGTGCTGAAGCTTTCTTT. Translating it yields CSAGTGTGAEAFF.

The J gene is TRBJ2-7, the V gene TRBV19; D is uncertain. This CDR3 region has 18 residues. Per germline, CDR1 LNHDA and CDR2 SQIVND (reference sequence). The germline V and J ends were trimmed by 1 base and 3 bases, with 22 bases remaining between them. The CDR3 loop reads CASSIGALRTDVNYEQYF. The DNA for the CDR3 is TGTGCCAGTAGTATAGGGGCCTTGAGGACGGACGTGAACTACGAGCAGTACTTC. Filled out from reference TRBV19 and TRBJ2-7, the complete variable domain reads DGGITQSPKYLFRKEGQNVTLSCEQNLNHDAMYWYRQDPGQGLRLIYYSQIVNDFQKGDIAEGYSVSREKKESFPLTVTSAQKNPTAFYLCASSIGALRTDVNYEQYFGPGTRLTVT.

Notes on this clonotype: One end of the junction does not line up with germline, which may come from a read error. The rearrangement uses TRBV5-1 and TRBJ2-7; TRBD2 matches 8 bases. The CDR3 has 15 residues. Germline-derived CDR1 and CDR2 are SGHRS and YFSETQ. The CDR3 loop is CVSSLLAGSSYEQYF. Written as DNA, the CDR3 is TGCGTCAGCAGCTTGTTAGCGGGATCTTCCTACGAGCAGTACTTC.

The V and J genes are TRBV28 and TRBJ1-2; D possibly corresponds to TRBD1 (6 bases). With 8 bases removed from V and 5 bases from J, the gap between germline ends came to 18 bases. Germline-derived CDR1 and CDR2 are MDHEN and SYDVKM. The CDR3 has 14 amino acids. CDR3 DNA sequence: TGTGCCAGCGGCAATTGGGACAAGAAGTATGGCTACACCTTC. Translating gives CASGNWDKKYGYTF.

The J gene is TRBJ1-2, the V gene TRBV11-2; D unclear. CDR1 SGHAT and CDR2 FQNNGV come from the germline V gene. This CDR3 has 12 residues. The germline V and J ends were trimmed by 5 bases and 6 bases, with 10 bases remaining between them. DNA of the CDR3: TGTGCCAGCAGCCATGAAAGGGATGGCTACACCTTC. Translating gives CASSHERDGYTF.

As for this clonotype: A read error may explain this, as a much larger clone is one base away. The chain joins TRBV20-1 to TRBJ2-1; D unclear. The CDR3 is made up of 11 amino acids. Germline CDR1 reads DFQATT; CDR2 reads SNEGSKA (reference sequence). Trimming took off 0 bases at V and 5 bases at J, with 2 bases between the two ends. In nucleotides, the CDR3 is TGCAGTGCTAGAGATAACAATGAGCAGTTCTTC. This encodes CSARDNNEQFF.

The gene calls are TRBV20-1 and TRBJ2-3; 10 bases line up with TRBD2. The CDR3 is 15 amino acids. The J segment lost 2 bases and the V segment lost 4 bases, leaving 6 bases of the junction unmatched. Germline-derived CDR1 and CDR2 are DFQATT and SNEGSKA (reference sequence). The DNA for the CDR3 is TGCAGTGCTACTAGCGGGGGTTCCAACACAGATACGCAGTATTTT. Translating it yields CSATSGGSNTDTQYF.

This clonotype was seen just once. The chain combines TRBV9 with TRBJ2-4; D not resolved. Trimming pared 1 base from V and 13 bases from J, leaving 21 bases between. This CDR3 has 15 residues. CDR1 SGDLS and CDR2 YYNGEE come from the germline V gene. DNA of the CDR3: TGTGCCAGCAGCGTAAGAGGAATGGAGTACAATGAGCAGTACTTC. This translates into CASSVRGMEYNEQYF.

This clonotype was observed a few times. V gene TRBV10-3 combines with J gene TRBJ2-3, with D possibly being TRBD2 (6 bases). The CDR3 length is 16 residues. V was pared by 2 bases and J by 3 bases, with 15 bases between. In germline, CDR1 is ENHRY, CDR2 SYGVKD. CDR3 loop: CAISEGGAGWTDTQYF. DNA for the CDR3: TGTGCCATCAGTGAGGGGGGAGCGGGTTGGACAGATACGCAGTATTTT.